One and the same sample provided the 9 T cell receptor beta chains below, sequenced in a study of shared clonotypes between healthy human individuals. Profiling relied on immunoSEQ multiplex PCR, and the TCRdb table lists in-frame clones only, not all of them. This table has roughly 1 million clones, more than 60% appearing once. The sample was memory CD4+ T cells sorted from blood. The subset was: CD45RA-negative fraction. The origin of the receptors is a man younger than 35 in good health.

This clone was counted only a few times. DNA of the CDR3: TGCGCCAGCAGCCCCCTAACAGCGAACACTGAAGCTTTCTTT. This codes for CASSPLTANTEAFF. The genes are TRBV5-1 and TRBJ1-1; no clear D gene. The CDR3 sequence is 14 residues long. V was clipped by 4 bases and J by 1 base, with 11 bases between them. Germline V gives CDR1 SGHRS, CDR2 YFSETQ.

This clone was observed a few times. The chain joins TRBV7-9 to TRBJ1-2; D is unresolved. Trimming pared 3 bases from V and 1 base from J, leaving 9 bases between. The CDR3 spans 14 residues. Germline CDR1 SEHNR, CDR2 FQNEAQ (reference sequence). The CDR3 loop is CASSFNSYNYGYTF. Written as DNA, the CDR3 is TGTGCCAGCAGCTTTAACAGCTATAACTATGGCTACACCTTC.

The chain carries TRBV6-6 and TRBJ1-5; D is uncertain. Looked up from germline, CDR1 is MNHNY and CDR2 is SVGAGI (reference sequence). This CDR3 contains 12 residues. Trimming shortened V by 2 bases and J by 5 bases, and 4 bases separated the two germline ends. The CDR3 DNA sequence: TGTGCCAGCAGTTACGGGGATCAGCCCCAGCATTTT. This encodes CASSYGDQPQHF.

This clone was counted between two and nine times. The chain uses TRBV2 and TRBJ1-5; D remains unclear. V lost 8 bases to trimming and J lost 2 bases, with 10 bases between them. In germline, CDR1 is SNHLY, CDR2 FYNNEI. The CDR3 is made up of 13 amino acids. CDR3 nucleotide sequence: TGTGCCAGCCGCCTAGACGGCAATCAGCCCCAGCATTTT. Protein product: CASRLDGNQPQHF.

The J gene is TRBJ2-4, the V gene TRBV7-9, with a weak D call TRBD2 (5 bases). The CDR3 spans 12 residues. CDR1 SEHNR and CDR2 FQNEAQ come from the germline V gene (reference sequence). The V end lost 1 base, the J end lost 10 bases, and 8 bases lay between the germline ends. Here the CDR3 DNA reads TGTGCCAGCAGCTTAGATCCGGGAATTCAGTACTTC. Residues: CASSLDPGIQYF.

The rearrangement joins TRBV19 to TRBJ2-1, with D possibly TRBD1 on 5 matching bases. Trimming left V 3 bases short and J 2 bases short, with 11 bases between. CDR1 and CDR2 from the germline V gene are LNHDA and SQIVND (reference sequence). The CDR3 runs to 15 residues. The CDR3 DNA is TGTGCCAGTAGTATCGACAGTCAAGCCTACAATGAGCAGTTCTTC. It specifies CASSIDSQAYNEQFF.

The V gene is TRBV5-1, the J gene TRBJ2-5; D possibly corresponds to TRBD2 (5 bases). The V and J ends lost 6 bases and 2 bases respectively, with 14 bases between them. This CDR3 comprises 14 residues. The V gene's germline CDR1 is SGHRS and CDR2 YFSETQ. CDR3 sequence reads: CASKDLRSQETQYF. In DNA, the CDR3 is TGCGCCAGCAAGGACTTACGATCACAAGAGACCCAGTACTTC. The full variable domain, rest sourced from reference TRBV5-1 and TRBJ2-5, is KAGVTQTPRYLIKTRGQQVTLSCSPISGHRSVSWYQQTPGQGLQFLFEYFSETQRNKGNFPGRFSGRQFSNSRSEMNVSTLELGDSALYLCASKDLRSQETQYFGPGTRLLVL.

The chain has TRBV27 and TRBJ2-5, with D possibly being TRBD1 or TRBD2 (5 bases each). The J call is uncertain, as TRBJ2-7 better fits the DNA end. Germline V lookup: CDR1 MNHEY, CDR2 SMNVEV (reference sequence). The CDR3 covers 12 residues. The DNA for the CDR3 is TGTGCCAGCAGTTCCCCAGGGACCGAGCAGTACTTC. It specifies CASSSPGTEQYF.

The sample holds a few counts of this clone. This chain connects TRBV4-1 to TRBJ2-3, with TRBD2 matching 7 bases. Germline CDR1 is MGHRA and CDR2 is YSYEKL. The V segment lost 1 base and the J segment 2 bases; nucleotides outside the gene matches: 3. This CDR3 has 15 amino acids. This CDR3 is CASSQGGTTTDTQYF. CDR3 nucleotide sequence: TGCGCCAGCAGCCAAGGCGGGACTACCACAGATACGCAGTATTTT.